The 21 T cell receptor beta chains reported below all come from one sample, sequenced in a study of response to subunit inactivated influenza vaccine. One entry per CDR3 protein, called by TCRdb with MiXCR from the RT-PCR reads. The sample consists of roughly 650,000 distinct CDR3 sequences, around 15% of them appearing once. Sequenced material: PBMCs from blood, taken less than 15 days before vaccination. The receptors derive from a man aged 50 to 59 who received an inactivated influenza vaccine.

V gene TRBV14 combines with J gene TRBJ2-1; 15 bases align to TRBD2. Germline V gives CDR1 SGHDN, CDR2 FVKESK. The CDR3 runs to 16 residues. V shed 4 bases and J 9 bases; nucleotides not matched to a gene: 7. CDR3 nucleotides: TGTGCCAGCAGCCGGGGACTAGCGGGAGGCCGAGTTGAGCAGTTCTTC. Protein product: CASSRGLAGGRVEQFF.

J is TRBJ2-5 and V is TRBV4-2, with D possibly being TRBD2 (5 bases). In germline, CDR1 is LGHNA, CDR2 YNFKEQ. The CDR3 is 14 residues long. V was pared by 1 base and J by 5 bases, with 11 bases between. The DNA of the CDR3 is TGTGCCAGCAGCCAAGGGATTAGAGGGGAGACCCAGTACTTC. This gives the protein CASSQGIRGETQYF.

Here the CDR3 DNA reads TGTGCCAGCAGATGGATGGCGGGAGTGGGAGATACGCAGTATTTT. Its protein product is CASRWMAGVGDTQYF. The gene calls are TRBV28 and TRBJ2-3, with TRBD2 matching 7 bases. The CDR3 spans 15 residues. J lost 5 bases, V lost 6 bases, and 11 bases had no gene match. CDR1 and CDR2 (germline): MDHEN, SYDVKM.

This clonotype has a handful of counts. V gene TRBV20-1 combines with J gene TRBJ2-2; D gene uncertain. Trimming took off 5 bases at V and 6 bases at J, with 10 bases between the two ends. The CDR3 has 12 residues. CDR1 DFQATT and CDR2 SNEGSKA come from the germline V gene (reference sequence). The CDR3 region has the DNA TGCAGTGCTTCTAACTCCCCCGGGGAGCTGTTTTTT. It codes for CSASNSPGELFF.

This clonotype was recorded a few times. The chain is built from TRBV12-3 or TRBV12-4 and TRBJ2-7, with 7 positions matching TRBD1. V shed 2 bases and J 2 bases; nucleotides not matched to a gene: 9. The CDR3 sequence is 16 residues long. In DNA, the CDR3 is TGTGCCAGCAGTTTACAACCCTGGACAGGCGCCTACGAGCAGTACTTC. This encodes CASSLQPWTGAYEQYF.

This clonotype has a handful of counts. The V gene is TRBV29-1, the J gene TRBJ2-5, with D perhaps TRBD2 (6 bases). The CDR3 is 15 amino acids. The germline V and J ends were trimmed by 4 bases and 1 base, with 16 bases remaining between them. Per the germline V gene, CDR1 is SQVTM and CDR2 is ANQGSEA. CDR3 amino acids: CSVVSDFGGQETQYF. CDR3 DNA sequence: TGCAGCGTTGTCTCGGACTTCGGGGGCCAAGAGACCCAGTACTTC.

This clonotype was seen many times. The DNA of the CDR3 is TGTGCCAGCAGCTCTAACAGGGCCGCTAATGAAAAACTGTTTTTT. This gives the protein CASSSNRAANEKLFF. The gene calls are TRBV11-2 and TRBJ1-4; weak D call: TRBD1 (6 bases). Trimming pared 4 bases from V and 3 bases from J, leaving 12 bases between. The CDR3 has 15 amino acids. Germline CDR1 and CDR2: SGHAT and FQNNGV.

This clonotype has more than one count but fewer than ten. The rearrangement uses TRBV29-1 and TRBJ2-1; possible D gene TRBD2, 7 bases. Germline V CDR1 and CDR2: SQVTM, ANQGSEA. The CDR3 sequence is 19 residues long. V lost 2 bases and J 0 bases, leaving 23 bases between the germline ends. The CDR3 spells CSVEIRGSSGFSSYNEQFF. DNA for the CDR3: TGCAGCGTTGAAATCAGGGGCTCTAGCGGCTTTAGCTCCTACAATGAGCAGTTCTTC.

The genes are TRBV28 and TRBJ2-7, with TRBD1 matching over 8 bases. CDR1 and CDR2 (germline): MDHEN, SYDVKM. The CDR3 runs 16 residues. V lost 6 bases and J lost 2; bases outside the gene matches: 12. In DNA, the CDR3 is TGTGCCAGCAGACCGCCCCCCGGGGACAGGACCTACGAGCAGTACTTC. Translating gives CASRPPPGDRTYEQYF.

This clonotype was seen a handful of times. The V and J genes are TRBV4-3 and TRBJ2-7; D remains ambiguous. The V and J ends lost 0 bases and 6 bases respectively, with 9 bases between them. Per germline, CDR1 LGHNA and CDR2 YSLEER. This CDR3 comprises 13 residues. CDR3 DNA sequence: TGCGCCAGCAGCCAAGATCGAGCACTCGAGCAGTACTTC. Amino acids: CASSQDRALEQYF.

This clonotype was observed many times. The chain links TRBV12-3 or TRBV12-4 to TRBJ1-2; D is possibly TRBD1 (6 bases). With 5 bases removed from V and 8 bases from J, the gap between germline ends came to 12 bases. This CDR3 is built from 12 residues. The CDR3 DNA sequence: TGTGCCAGCAGTCAACCAGGGGAAGGCTACACCTTC. Its protein is CASSQPGEGYTF.

The chain recombines TRBV7-2 with TRBJ1-1, with D possibly matching TRBD1 (6 bases). From germline, CDR1 is SGHTA and CDR2 FQGNSA. Trimming shortened V by 1 base and J by 3 bases, and 12 bases separated the two germline ends. This CDR3 is 15 amino acids long. The CDR3, as DNA: TGTGCCAGCAGCTTAGGGCGTCAGGGGTACACTGAAGCTTTCTTT. Amino acids: CASSLGRQGYTEAFF.

In its sample, this clonotype was seen a few times. The V gene is TRBV2, the J gene TRBJ1-1; D remains ambiguous. CDR1 is SNHLY, CDR2 FYNNEI, per germline. Trimming pared 5 bases from V and 0 bases from J, leaving 10 bases between. This CDR3 has 14 residues. Here the CDR3 DNA reads TGTGCCAGCAGTAAAGGGCAGCTGAACACTGAAGCTTTCTTT. This encodes CASSKGQLNTEAFF.

This chain joins TRBV19 and TRBJ2-7; no firm D call. This CDR3 is built from 13 residues. V gave up 1 base and J gave up 5 bases, with 9 bases separating them. Germline CDR1 and CDR2: LNHDA and SQIVND (reference sequence). The CDR3 is CASSIGNSNEQYF. In DNA, the CDR3 is TGTGCCAGTAGTATAGGTAACAGTAACGAGCAGTACTTC.

The chain uses TRBV6-2 or TRBV6-3 and TRBJ2-2; TRBD1 is a possible D gene (6 bases). The CDR3 loop spans 15 amino acids. V dropped 7 bases and J dropped 11 bases, with 23 bases sitting between them. Germline CDR1 is MNHEY and CDR2 is SVGEGT. The chain's CDR3 is CASKGPRTEITELFF. In DNA form, the CDR3 reads TGTGCCAGCAAGGGGCCTAGGACAGAGATAACCGAGCTGTTTTTT.

The rearrangement links TRBV7-6 to TRBJ2-3; TRBD2 might be the D (6 bases). This CDR3 is 15 amino acids long. Trimming removed 2 bases at V and 0 bases at J, with 9 bases between. CDR1 and CDR2 (germline): SGHVS, FNYEAQ. CDR3 protein: CASSLWGESTDTQYF. In DNA, the CDR3 is TGTGCCAGCAGCTTATGGGGGGAGAGCACAGATACGCAGTATTTT. The entire variable domain, with the rest obtained from reference TRBV7-6 and TRBJ2-3, is as follows: GAGVSQSPRYKVTKRGQDVALRCDPISGHVSLYWYRQALGQGPEFLTYFNYEAQQDKSGLPNDRFSAERPEGSISTLTIQRTEQRDSAMYRCASSLWGESTDTQYFGPGTRLTVL.

This clonotype was picked up many times. V gene TRBV15 combines with J gene TRBJ2-2, with 7 bases that match TRBD1. The V gene end was trimmed by 3 bases and the J gene end by 3 bases; junction bases not matched to a gene: 1. Germline CDR1 reads LNHNV; CDR2 reads YYDKDF (reference sequence). The CDR3 consists of 14 residues. CDR3 DNA: TGTGCCACCAGCAGGCAGGGGGACACCGGGGAGCTGTTTTTT. Amino acid sequence: CATSRQGDTGELFF.

This clonotype showed up many times. The chain joins TRBV2 to TRBJ2-5; 8 positions agree with TRBD1. Germline V lookup: CDR1 SNHLY, CDR2 FYNNEI. J was trimmed by 5 bases and V by 4 bases; bases with no gene match: 6. The CDR3 length is 14 residues. CDR3 bases: TGTGCCAGCAGTGTGGACAGGGCGTACGAGACCCAGTACTTC. It is translated as CASSVDRAYETQYF.

This clonotype was seen only a few times. The J gene is TRBJ2-5, the V gene TRBV27, with 7 bases matching TRBD1. The CDR3 is 17 residues long. In germline, CDR1 is MNHEY, CDR2 SMNVEV (reference sequence). Trimming removed 6 bases from V and 2 bases from J; junction bases left unmatched: 15. This CDR3 reads CASSFIDRVSGQETQYF. The DNA for the CDR3 is TGTGCCAGCAGCTTTATAGACAGGGTCTCGGGGCAAGAGACCCAGTACTTC.

About this clonotype itself: The junction does not match germline at one end; this may be a read error. The chain links TRBV29-1 to TRBJ2-5; D perhaps matches TRBD1 (5 bases). CDR1 and CDR2 (germline): SQVTM, ANQGSEA. The CDR3 is 8 residues long. The CDR3 sequence: CSVDWGGF. Written as DNA, the CDR3 is TGCAGCGTTGACTGGGGCGGCTTC.

In regard to this clonotype: Its ends do not fully match the called genes, so a read error is possible. V and J are TRBV27 and TRBJ2-2; the D gene could be TRBD1 or TRBD2 (5 bases each). CDR3 size: 17 residues. Germline CDR1 is MNHEY and CDR2 is SMNVEV (reference sequence). The CDR3 region is CASSLTTSGTGSGELLF. The CDR3 DNA is TGTGCCAGCAGTCTAACTACCTCCGGGACGGGTTCCGGGGAGCTGCTTTTT.